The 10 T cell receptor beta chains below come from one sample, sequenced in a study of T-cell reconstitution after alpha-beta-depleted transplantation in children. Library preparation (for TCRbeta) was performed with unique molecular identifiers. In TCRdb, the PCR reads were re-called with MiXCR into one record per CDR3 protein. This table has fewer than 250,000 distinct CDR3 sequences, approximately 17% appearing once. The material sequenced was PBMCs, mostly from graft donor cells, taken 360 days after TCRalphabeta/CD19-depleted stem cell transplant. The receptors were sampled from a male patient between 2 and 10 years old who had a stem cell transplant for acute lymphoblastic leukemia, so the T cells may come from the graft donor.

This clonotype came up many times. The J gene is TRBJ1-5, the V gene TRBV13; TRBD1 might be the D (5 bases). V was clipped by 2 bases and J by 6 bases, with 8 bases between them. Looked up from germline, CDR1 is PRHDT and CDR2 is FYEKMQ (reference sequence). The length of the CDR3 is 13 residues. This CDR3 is CASSLTGGQPQHF. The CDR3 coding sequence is TGTGCCAGCAGCTTAACGGGGGGTCAGCCCCAGCATTTT.

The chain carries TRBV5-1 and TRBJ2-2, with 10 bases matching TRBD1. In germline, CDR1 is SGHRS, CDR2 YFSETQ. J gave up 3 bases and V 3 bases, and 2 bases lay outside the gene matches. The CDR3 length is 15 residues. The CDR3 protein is CASSSGTGDTGELFF. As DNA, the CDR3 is TGCGCCAGCAGCTCGGGGACAGGGGACACCGGGGAGCTGTTTTTT.

The CDR3 DNA follows: TGTGCCAGCAGCTTAGCCCACGCGACTGAAGCTTTCTTT. It is translated as CASSLAHATEAFF. This chain links TRBV7-6 with TRBJ1-1; unclear D gene. CDR1 SGHVS and CDR2 FNYEAQ come from the germline V gene. CDR3 length equals 13 residues. Between the trimmed V and J ends, which lost 0 bases and 5 bases, there was a span of 7 bases.

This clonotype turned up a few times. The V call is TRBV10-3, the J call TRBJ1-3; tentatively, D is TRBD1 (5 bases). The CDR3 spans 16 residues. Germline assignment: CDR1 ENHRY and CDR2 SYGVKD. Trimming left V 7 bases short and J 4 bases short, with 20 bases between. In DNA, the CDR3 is TGTGCCATCACCCCCGGGGAAGGCAAGGGGGGAAACACCATATATTTT. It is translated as CAITPGEGKGGNTIYF.

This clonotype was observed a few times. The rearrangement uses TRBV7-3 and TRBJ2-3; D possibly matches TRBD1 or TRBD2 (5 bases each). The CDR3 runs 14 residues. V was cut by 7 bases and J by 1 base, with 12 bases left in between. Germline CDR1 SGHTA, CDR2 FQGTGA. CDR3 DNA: TGTGCCAGCACCCCGGGACCCGGCACAGATACGCAGTATTTT. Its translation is CASTPGPGTDTQYF.

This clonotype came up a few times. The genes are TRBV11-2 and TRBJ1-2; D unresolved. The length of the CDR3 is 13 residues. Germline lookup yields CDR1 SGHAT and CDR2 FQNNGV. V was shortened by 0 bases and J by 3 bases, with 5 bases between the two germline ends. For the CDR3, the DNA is TGTGCCAGCAGCTTAGATCTGGACTATGGCTACACCTTC. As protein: CASSLDLDYGYTF.

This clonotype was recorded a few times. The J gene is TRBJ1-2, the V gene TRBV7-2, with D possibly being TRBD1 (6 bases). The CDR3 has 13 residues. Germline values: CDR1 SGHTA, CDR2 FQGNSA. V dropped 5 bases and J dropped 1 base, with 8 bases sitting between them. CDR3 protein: CASSRDINYGYTF. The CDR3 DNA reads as TGTGCCAGCAGCCGGGACATTAACTATGGCTACACCTTC.

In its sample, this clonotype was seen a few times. The CDR3 sequence is CASTAPLVIEQFF. For the CDR3, the DNA is TGTGCCAGCACCGCTCCCTTAGTGATTGAGCAGTTCTTC. This chain joins TRBV6-6 and TRBJ2-1; D not certain. In germline, CDR1 is MNHNY, CDR2 SVGAGI (reference sequence). V was trimmed by 7 bases and J by 9 bases, leaving 16 bases between them. The CDR3 covers 13 residues.

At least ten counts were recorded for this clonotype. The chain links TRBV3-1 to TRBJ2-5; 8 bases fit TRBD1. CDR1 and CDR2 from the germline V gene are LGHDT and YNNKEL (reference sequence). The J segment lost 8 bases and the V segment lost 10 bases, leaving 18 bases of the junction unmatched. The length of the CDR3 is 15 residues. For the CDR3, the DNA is TGTGCCACCTCCCAAGGGACAGGACCCAAGAACACCCAGTACTTC. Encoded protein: CATSQGTGPKNTQYF.

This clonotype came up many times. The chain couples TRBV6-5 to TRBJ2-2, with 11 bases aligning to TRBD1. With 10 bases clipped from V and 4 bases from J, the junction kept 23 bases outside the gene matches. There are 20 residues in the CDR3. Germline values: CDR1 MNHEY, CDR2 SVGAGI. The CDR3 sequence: CATKIPGMPDRGPGTGELFF. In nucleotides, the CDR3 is TGTGCCACCAAAATTCCCGGAATGCCGGACAGGGGGCCGGGCACCGGGGAGCTGTTTTTT.